This is a list of T cell receptor beta chains from one sample in a study of blood T cells in healthy people across ages. TCRdb fed the 5' RACE reads into MiXCR, producing one record per CDR3 protein. The sample holds some 760,000 distinct CDR3 sequences, roughly 25% seen once. These data were also filed under a second study, of T cells of mothers and their children.

The source material was blood. Receptors originate from a boy aged 10-17 years in good health. CDR3s include the opening cysteine and the closing phenylalanine or tryptophan. D genes are given only for firm matches. Only some rows state a clone size, as once, few, many or a class for expanded clones.

clone size | J gene | D gene | V gene | CDR3 protein | CDR3 DNA
. | TRBJ2-3 | . | TRBV6-1 | CASSVLVRRGVPDTQYF | TGTGCCAGCAGCGTTTTAGTGCGCAGGGGAGTCCCAGATACGCAGTATTTT
. | TRBJ2-7 | . | TRBV29-1 | CSVKNSYEQYF | TGCAGCGTTAAGAATTCCTACGAGCAGTACTTC
. | TRBJ2-7 | . | TRBV27 | CASSPGHDPYEQYF | TGTGCCAGCAGCCCGGGACACGACCCCTACGAGCAGTACTTC
. | TRBJ2-7 | TRBD1 | TRBV6-2/TRBV6-3 | CASTPTGATYEQYF | TGTGCCAGCACGCCGACAGGGGCCACCTACGAGCAGTACTTC
few | TRBJ1-2 | . | TRBV6-5 | CASSYSAAGGYTF | TGTGCCAGCAGTTACAGTGCGGCGGGAGGCTACACCTTC
few | TRBJ2-7 | . | TRBV15 | CATSRDVRYEQYF | TGTGCCACCAGCAGAGACGTGCGCTACGAGCAGTACTTC
few | TRBJ2-7 | . | TRBV5-1 | CASSLSPGQGGYEQYF | TGCGCCAGCAGCTTATCCCCGGGCCAGGGGGGATACGAGCAGTACTTC
. | TRBJ1-4 | TRBD1 | TRBV27 | CASRRQGALEKLFF | TGTGCCAGCAGAAGACAGGGGGCGCTTGAAAAACTGTTTTTT
. | TRBJ2-1 | TRBD2 | TRBV4-3 | CASSPDGLAEYNEQFF | TGCGCCAGCAGCCCTGATGGACTAGCGGAGTACAATGAGCAGTTCTTC
. | TRBJ1-1 | . | TRBV5-1 | CASTTQPPNTEAFF | TGCGCCAGCACCACCCAACCACCGAACACTGAAGCTTTCTTT
. | TRBJ2-5 | . | TRBV13 | CASSLGYRERSYERYF | TGTGCCAGCAGCTTAGGCTACCGGGAGCGTTCCTACGAGCGGTACTTC
. | TRBJ2-5 | TRBD2 | TRBV5-1 | CASSVGLAGNQETQYF | TGCGCCAGCAGCGTGGGACTAGCGGGGAATCAAGAGACCCAGTACTTC
. | TRBJ2-2 | . | TRBV20-1 | CSARSSPRNTGELFF | TGCAGTGCTAGGTCTAGTCCGAGGAACACCGGGGAGCTGTTTTTT
. | TRBJ2-3 | . | TRBV6-2/TRBV6-3 | CASSYTHTGPSTDTQYF | TGTGCCAGCAGTTACACCCACACAGGGCCCAGCACAGATACGCAGTATTTT
few | TRBJ2-7 | . | TRBV27 | CASSLLQGRTYEQYF | TGTGCCAGCAGTTTACTTCAGGGCCGTACGTACGAGCAGTACTTC
. | TRBJ2-7 | . | TRBV11-2 | CASSLPGQQYF | TGTGCCAGCAGCTTACCGGGACAACAGTACTTC
. | TRBJ2-5 | . | TRBV7-8 | CASSLRVGPQETQYF | TGTGCCAGCAGCTTAAGGGTTGGGCCTCAAGAGACCCAGTACTTC
. | TRBJ2-1 | TRBD2 | TRBV20-1 | CSARVWTRGVRVREQFF | TGCAGTGCTAGAGTTTGGACTAGAGGGGTACGAGTTAGGGAGCAGTTCTTC
. | TRBJ1-1 | . | TRBV2 | CASSVSQALTEAFF | TGTGCCAGCAGTGTCTCCCAGGCCCTCACTGAAGCTTTCTTT
few | TRBJ1-4 | . | TRBV20-1 | CSARDGRNEKLFF | TGCAGTGCTAGAGATGGGAGAAATGAAAAACTGTTTTTT
. | TRBJ1-6 | . | TRBV27 | CASTKGFWDSPLHF | TGTGCCAGCACCAAAGGGTTTTGGGATTCACCCCTCCACTTT
. | TRBJ2-5 | TRBD1 | TRBV10-3 | CAIRSDRAETQYF | TGTGCCATCAGGTCCGACAGGGCGGAGACCCAGTACTTC
. | TRBJ1-5 | . | TRBV28 | CASSLGFEPQHF | TGTGCCAGCAGTCTAGGGTTTGAGCCCCAGCATTTT
. | TRBJ2-7 | . | TRBV28 | CASSDNGNYEQYF | TGTGCCAGCAGTGATAACGGGAACTACGAGCAGTACTTC
. | TRBJ2-6 | . | TRBV7-2 | CASSTAGANVLTF | TGTGCCAGCAGCACCGCTGGGGCCAACGTCCTGACTTTC
few | TRBJ2-5 | TRBD2 | TRBV18 | CASSPRTSGETQYF | TGTGCCAGCTCACCGAGGACTAGCGGAGAGACCCAGTACTTC
. | TRBJ1-4 | TRBD1 | TRBV25-1 | CASSFRGMGEKLFF | TGTGCCAGCAGCTTCAGGGGGATGGGAGAAAAACTGTTTTTT
. | TRBJ1-4 | . | TRBV5-4 | CASSLEGNDERLFF | TGTGCCAGCAGCTTGGAAGGGAATGATGAAAGACTGTTTTTT
few | TRBJ2-7 | . | TRBV6-6 | CASSAQGFGEQYF | TGTGCCAGCAGTGCCCAGGGGTTTGGCGAGCAGTACTTC
. | TRBJ2-1 | TRBD2 | TRBV3-1 | CASSPELADLYNEQFF | TGTGCCAGCAGCCCCGAACTAGCGGACCTTTACAATGAGCAGTTCTTC
. | TRBJ2-7 | . | TRBV7-8 | CASSPMVDSYEQYF | TGTGCCAGCAGCCCGATGGTGGACTCCTACGAGCAGTACTTC
. | TRBJ1-6 | TRBD1 | TRBV4-3 | CASSQATGVGSPLHF | TGCGCCAGCAGCCAAGCGACAGGGGTCGGATCACCCCTCCACTTT
few | TRBJ2-5 | TRBD2 | TRBV7-6 | CASSHPPSIAGSLETQYF | TGTGCCAGCAGCCATCCTCCTTCAATAGCGGGAAGCCTAGAGACCCAGTACTTC
. | TRBJ1-1 | . | TRBV20-1 | CSARDKGGGPLTEAFF | TGCAGTGCTAGAGATAAGGGGGGCGGCCCCCTCACTGAAGCTTTCTTT
few | TRBJ2-7 | . | TRBV20-1 | CSAMTGTPSYEQYF | TGCAGTGCAATGACCGGGACCCCATCCTACGAGCAGTACTTC
many | TRBJ1-1 | . | TRBV5-4 | CASSPAMNTEAFF | TGTGCCAGCTCACCGGCTATGAACACTGAAGCTTTCTTT
few | TRBJ2-7 | . | TRBV7-8 | CASSAREEVTYEQYF | TGTGCCAGCAGCGCCAGGGAGGAAGTTACCTACGAGCAGTACTTC
few | TRBJ2-1 | TRBD2 | TRBV5-1 | CASSLEGTSGFWGNEQFF | TGCGCCAGCAGCTTGGAAGGGACTAGCGGGTTTTGGGGGAATGAGCAGTTCTTC
. | TRBJ2-1 | . | TRBV6-5 | CASSWGVHNEQFF | TGTGCCAGCAGTTGGGGTGTCCACAATGAGCAGTTCTTC
. | TRBJ1-1 | . | TRBV3-1 | CASSWSGAKNTEAFF | TGTGCCAGCAGCTGGTCTGGGGCAAAGAACACTGAAGCTTTCTTT
. | TRBJ2-3 | . | TRBV4-3 | CASSPSGGGPRDTQYF | TGCGCCAGCAGCCCCTCAGGGGGAGGACCCAGGGATACGCAGTATTTT
once | TRBJ2-1 | . | TRBV7-8 | CASTVEGQYNEQFF | TGTGCCAGCACCGTTGAGGGGCAATACAATGAGCAGTTCTTC
. | TRBJ1-1 | . | TRBV28 | CASRGGEVGTEAFF | TGTGCCAGCAGGGGAGGGGAAGTGGGGACTGAAGCTTTCTTT
. | TRBJ2-7 | . | TRBV12-3/TRBV12-4 | CASSPDYSYEQYF | TGTGCCAGCAGTCCGGACTATTCCTACGAGCAGTACTTC
few | TRBJ2-5 | TRBD2 | TRBV28 | CASSTPSGNQETQYF | TGTGCCAGCAGTACACCTAGCGGGAACCAAGAGACCCAGTACTTC
. | TRBJ2-1 | . | TRBV10-3 | CATDDYNEQFF | TGTGCCACGGACGACTACAATGAGCAGTTCTTC
once | TRBJ1-2 | . | TRBV12-3/TRBV12-4 | CASSRREGYTF | TGCGCCAGCAGCCGGCGAGAAGGCTACACCTTC
few | TRBJ2-1 | TRBD1 | TRBV9 | CASSVGDRDYNEQFF | TGTGCCAGCAGCGTAGGAGACAGGGACTACAATGAGCAGTTCTTC
. | TRBJ2-1 | TRBD1 | TRBV14 | CASSQRTGITYNEQFF | TGTGCCAGCAGCCAACGGACAGGGATTACCTACAATGAGCAGTTCTTC
few | TRBJ2-3 | . | TRBV4-3 | CASSQDPPGGVTDTQYF | TGCGCCAGCAGCCAAGATCCCCCCGGGGGTGTAACAGATACGCAGTATTTT
. | TRBJ2-4 | . | TRBV29-1 | CSVNIRGWPENIQYF | TGCAGCGTTAACATCAGGGGCTGGCCCGAAAACATTCAGTACTTC